Below, 4 T cell receptor beta chains from the same sample are listed, as sequenced in a study of resident and recirculating memory T cells in vitiligo. Profiled with immunoSEQ multiplex PCR; TCRdb holds only in-frame clones, not every one. The table records 72,000 or so clones, 92% of them present only once. The sequenced sample consisted of blood. The receptor source for this set is a male donor with vitiligo.

This clone is categorized as medium-sized. This chain connects TRBV7-2 to TRBJ1-2, with a possible D match to TRBD1 (5 bases). The germline CDR1 and CDR2 sequences are SGHTA and FQGNSA. This CDR3 is built from 15 residues. Trimming left V 2 bases short and J 4 bases short, with 14 bases between. CDR3 coding DNA: TGTGCCAGCAGCTTATTTGGCGGGGGGACCTATGGCTACACCTTC. This codes for CASSLFGGGTYGYTF.

The chain has TRBV27 and TRBJ1-5, with 8 bases lining up with TRBD1. CDR3 size: 16 residues. Germline lookup yields CDR1 MNHEY and CDR2 SMNVEV (reference sequence). V shed 1 base and J 3 bases; nucleotides not matched to a gene: 5. In DNA form, the CDR3 reads TGTGCCAGCAGTTTATTAGGACAGGGATTCAATCAGCCCCAGCATTTT. This sequence encodes CASSLLGQGFNQPQHF.

V is TRBV4-3 and J is TRBJ2-3, with TRBD2 identical over 7 bases. With V trimmed by 0 bases and J by 0 bases, 9 bases remained unmatched. Germline CDR1 reads LGHNA; CDR2 reads YSLEER. The CDR3 runs to 18 residues. The CDR3 here is CASSQDPQAGTSTDTQYF. For the CDR3, the DNA is TGCGCCAGCAGCCAAGATCCGCAAGCGGGAACTAGCACAGATACGCAGTATTTT.

The chain uses TRBV25-1 and TRBJ2-1, with a weak D call TRBD1 (5 bases). Looked up from germline, CDR1 is MGHDK and CDR2 is SYGVNS. Trimming took 6 bases from V and 0 from J, leaving 15 bases between them. The CDR3 runs to 16 residues. The CDR3 spells CASSARYRISYNEQFF. Here the CDR3 DNA reads TGTGCCAGCAGCGCTAGATACAGGATCTCCTACAATGAGCAGTTCTTC.